This T cell receptor beta chain is drawn from a study of T cell changes during pregnancy in multiple sclerosis. This clone has only a few counts. The assay was immunoSEQ multiplex PCR, and TCRdb's table has in-frame clones only and misses some. The table includes 15,000 to 20,000 clones, 88% detected once. The specimen was CD8+ T cells from peripheral blood mononuclear cells, collected after pregnancy. This clonotype was obtained from a female donor in good health, enrolled as a control in a pregnancy study.

For the CDR3, the DNA is TGTGCCAGCAGCCGGGACAGGAGCAATCAGCCCCAGCATTTT. Protein sequence: CASSRDRSNQPQHF. The genes are TRBV7-8 and TRBJ1-5, with 8 bases identical to TRBD1. Germline V gene lookup returns CDR1 SGHVS and CDR2 FQNEAQ. The ends lost 5 bases at V and 1 base at J; junction bases unmatched: 1. The CDR3 loop spans 14 amino acids. The full variable domain, completed using reference TRBV7-8 and TRBJ1-5, is GAGVSQSPRYKVAKRGQDVALRCDPISGHVSLFWYQQALGQGPEFLTYFQNEAQLDKSGLPSDRFFAERPEGSVSTLKIQRTQQEDSAVYLCASSRDRSNQPQHFGDGTRLSIL.